This TCR beta chain comes out of a study of CD8 T cells in Susac syndrome. Findings of the study overall: As acknowledged by the study, its TCR sequencing and HLA analysis included a relatively small number of individuals.

Both CD4+ and CD8+ T cells were negatively isolated, and TEMRA cells underwent FACS enrichment. RNA in amounts of roughly 0.5 to 1 ug was reverse transcribed with random hexamers. Via MiXCR, TCRdb re-called the immunoSEQ multiplex PCR reads, giving one row per CDR3 protein. This table has roughly 200,000 distinct CDR3 sequences, approximately 95% appearing once. In the case of this clonotype: Its antigen remains unknown.

The germline CDR1 and CDR2 sequences are WSHSY and SAAADI. V lost 7 bases and J lost 1, with 10 bases in between. The CDR3 length is 13 residues. Material: CD4+ T cells from PBMCs. This sequence joins TRBV10-2 and TRBJ2-5; either TRBD1 or TRBD2 may supply D (6 bases each). The source of this sequence is a human donor in good health. CDR3 loop: CASTGGGQETQYF. CDR3 coding DNA: TGCGCCAGCACCGGAGGGGGCCAAGAGACCCAGTACTTC.